This T cell receptor beta chain is drawn from a study of regulatory T cells in long-lasting Graves disease (dated by TCRdb to about 2021). About the study as a whole: Antithyroid drugs had been taken for less than 3 months by newly diagnosed Graves' disease patients. Persistent Graves' disease patients were compared with newly diagnosed Graves' disease patients by peripheral blood TCR sequencing and RNA sequencing. The study was registered as a clinical trial and conducted in China. A total of around 33 samples were covered by TCR sequencing, comprising some 13 persistent and about 20 newly diagnosed Graves' disease patients. The research as a whole found: More public clonotypes were shared among persistent patients (2,741) than among newly diagnosed patients (966). Sequencing and analysis were restricted to the TCR beta chain. Persistent Graves' disease patients showed lower TCR Shannon entropy and fewer highly expanded clones than newly diagnosed patients, suggesting clonal expansion. Because the primary lesion, thyroid tissue, could not be accessed, the study looked at peripheral blood alone. The authors noted that the small sample size was a limitation that may lower accuracy. Preferential use of TRBV28, TRBJ1-2 and TRBJ2-5 was observed in persistent disease, whereas TRBV20-1 and TRBJ2-1 were favored in newly diagnosed disease.

The library was produced with multiplex PCR. Sequencing was performed on an Illumina HiSeq 4000. TCR beta libraries were built with iRepertoire HTBI primers and Arm-PCR amplification of CDR3 regions. Gel purification was performed on PCR products prior to sequencing. Turning to the authors' computational methods: Gene usage analysis of CDR3 amino acid clonotypes relied on the 55 to 80 TRBV and around 13 TRBJ segments identified across samples. COPE and FqMerger were used to merge filtered high-quality paired reads into contigs. BLAST was used to align contigs to IMGT TRBV, TRBD and TRBJ reference genes, and CDR3 was defined according to IMGT. Clonotypes above 0.1% frequency were classified as highly expanded clones. Shannon entropy served as the measure of repertoire diversity, while the Gini coefficient captured V-J evenness. A clonotype was considered public if more than one individual shared it. The public reads were reanalyzed by TCRdb: fastp trimming at Q25, MiXCR alignment, in-frame beta chains only. Here each entry gathers all rows of one CDR3 protein and keeps the most common genes and DNA. V and J calls and clone size were set by TCRdb, not the authors. Counted in this sample were over 450,000 distinct CDR3 sequences; 9.5% to 15% of them appeared once. Jointly, the top ten make up over 7% of the sample.

There are a few counts of this clonotype. Its antigen remains undetermined. Base qualities are not at hand, and no much larger clone is one base apart. In the paper's terms, the time point label means: newly diagnosed GD, antithyroid drugs for less than 3 months. For both TCR sequencing and RNA sequencing, RNA was extracted from PBMCs using TRIzol. The diagnosis of Graves' disease was made according to American Thyroid Association guidelines. Patients were recruited from an endocrinology department in Xi'an, China. From each patient, 7.5 to 9.5 milliliters of peripheral blood was collected into an EDTA anticoagulant tube. Ficoll Paque Plus density gradient separation was used to isolate PBMCs, and no additional T cell sorting was done. RNA quality was checked with an Agilent 2100 Bioanalyzer and agarose gel, and concentration with a NanoDrop 2000. The germline V gene gives CDR1 as SGHNT and CDR2 as YENEEA. V is shortened by 2 bases, J by 10 bases, and the region joining them spans 18 bases. Counted from cysteine to phenylalanine, this CDR3 has 15 amino acids. The CDR3 DNA has 45 bases and is translated from base 1.

These same data were also listed under a study on T cells in Graves' hyperthyroidism and ophthalmopathy. Per the second study: Stable Graves' hyperthyroidism was defined as the absence of progression to ophthalmopathy over 18 months of follow-up. Hyperthyroidism patients were aged 18 to 65 years and newly diagnosed, with disease duration of less than 2 months. Exclusion was applied to patients with uncontrolled infections, other autoimmune diseases, pregnancy or lactation. Diagnoses relied on clinical symptoms, serum thyroxine and TRAb, thyroid ultrasound and orbital computed tomography. The TCR CDR3 was subjected to a first round of RT-PCR using the HTBI primer set and the Qiagen OneStep RT-PCR kit. Most expanded thyroid clonotypes (frequency above 0.001) were also detected in blood, suggesting blood repertoires may reflect thyroid immune responses. A model built on a 13 V-J signature distinguished ophthalmopathy from stable hyperthyroidism, reaching 85% to 90% sensitivity and 81% to 83% specificity in cross-validation and 80%/75% in testing. In validation, progression to ophthalmopathy was predicted by the model with 70.59% sensitivity and around 76% specificity, a median of approximately 7.1 months before onset. TCR V-J signatures able to tell the groups apart were searched for in a discovery cohort of 90 to 100 patients, of whom over 40 had Graves' ophthalmopathy and 57 had stable Graves' hyperthyroidism. Prospective prediction of ophthalmopathy was tested in an independent validation cohort consisting of 18 hyperthyroidism patients and 15 to 17 patients who later progressed to ophthalmopathy. The 100 discovery patients were randomly split 7:3 into training and test sets. The study also compared thyroid tissue and blood T-cell repertoires from 5 to 7 Graves' hyperthyroidism patients. Following sampling, methimazole starting at 30 mg daily was given to hyperthyroidism patients, and high-dose intravenous methylprednisolone was given to ophthalmopathy patients. Libraries were constructed in a second round of multiplex PCR, after which size selection and purification were performed. The libraries were sequenced on an Illumina HiSeq2000 using paired-end 100 bp reads. SOAPnuke was used to process the raw data, removing reads that contained adapters or uncalled bases, had a mean Phred below 15, or lacked an exact match to the constant primer or identifier. COPE v1.2.5 was used to merge high-quality paired reads, and clonotypes were defined as unique nucleotide sequences. Clonotypes were aligned to IMGT TRBV, TRBD and TRBJ reference segments using MiTCR v1.1. The analysis included only V-J combinations with a frequency above 0.0001, which together covered approximately 99% of the repertoires. The TCS score was defined as the ratio of F50 (clonal expansion) to E x V (chaos), calculated using BLOSUM62-based TCRdist between CDR3 peptides within each V-J. Welch's t-statistics and random forest reduced several hundred V-J features to under 15, which were used in a naive Bayes classifier (R e1071). Sample size was not statistically predetermined, and blinding of investigators to group allocation was not performed. TCR Vbeta CDR3 sequencing of approximately 140 peripheral blood samples (about 45 ophthalmopathy, 75 hyperthyroidism and 17 progressor patients) is reported in the paper.

This receptor was obtained from a woman under 40 with Graves disease. Donor details come from another sample of the same person, matched by shared clones. This sample comprised peripheral blood mononuclear cells (PBMCs), obtained at new diagnosis, from a patient treated with antithyroid drugs. The chain employs TRBV11-3 and TRBJ2-1, with TRBD2 as a weak D call on 5 bases. The CDR3 protein: CASSLYGVSLGEQFF. The DNA is as follows: TGTGCCAGCAGCTTATACGGGGTGAGCCTGGGGGAGCAGTTCTTC.